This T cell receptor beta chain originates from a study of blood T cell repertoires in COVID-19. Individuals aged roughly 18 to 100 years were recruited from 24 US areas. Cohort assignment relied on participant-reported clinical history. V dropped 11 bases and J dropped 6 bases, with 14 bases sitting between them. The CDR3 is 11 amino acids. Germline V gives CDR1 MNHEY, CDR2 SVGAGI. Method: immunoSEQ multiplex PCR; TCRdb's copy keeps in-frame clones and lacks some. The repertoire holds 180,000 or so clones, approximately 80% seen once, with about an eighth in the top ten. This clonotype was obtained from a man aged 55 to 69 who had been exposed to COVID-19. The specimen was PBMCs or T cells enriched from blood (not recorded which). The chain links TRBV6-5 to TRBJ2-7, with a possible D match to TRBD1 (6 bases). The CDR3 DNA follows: TGTGCCGGCAAACAGGGCTTCGAGCAGTACTTC. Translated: CAGKQGFEQYF.